This entry lists 11 T cell receptor beta chains sequenced from one sample in a study of blood T cell repertoires in COVID-19. Only in-frame clones appear in the TCRdb table, and some are missing; sequencing was by immunoSEQ multiplex PCR. The sample lists a few hundred thousand clones; around 87% were seen once. The sequenced material came from PBMCs or T cells enriched from blood (not recorded which). These receptors originate from a man aged 30 to 45 who had been exposed to COVID-19.

The CDR3 is CASSRRQGQGASGNTIYF. CDR3 bases: TGTGCCAGCTCACGGCGGCAGGGCCAAGGGGCCTCTGGAAACACCATATATTTT. The J gene is TRBJ1-3, the V gene TRBV14; the D gene is possibly TRBD1 (5 bases). This CDR3 comprises 18 residues. Trimming took off 8 bases at V and 0 bases at J, with 23 bases between the two ends. Germline loops: CDR1 SGHDN, CDR2 FVKESK.

This chain uses TRBV30 with TRBJ1-2; TRBD1 is a possible D gene (5 bases). The V gene lost 4 bases and the J gene lost 4 bases, with 13 bases spanning the gap. This CDR3 is 13 amino acids long. Germline V gene data show CDR1 as GTSNPN and CDR2 as SVGIG (reference sequence). The CDR3 sequence is CAWTASGFYGYTF. In DNA, the CDR3 is TGTGCCTGGACCGCCTCAGGGTTCTATGGCTACACCTTC. The full variable domain, with the rest looked up from reference TRBV30 and TRBJ1-2, is SQTIHQWPATLVQPVGSPLSLECTVEGTSNPNLYWYRQAAGRGLQLLFYSVGIGQISSEVPQNLSASRPQDRQFILSSKKLLLSDSGFYLCAWTASGFYGYTFGSGTRLTVV.

This clone showed up just once. In nucleotides, the CDR3 is TGCGCCAGCAGCCAAGATTGGAGCAGTAGCTCCTACGAGCAGTACTTC. As protein: CASSQDWSSSSYEQYF. The rearrangement joins TRBV4-3 to TRBJ2-7, with D uncertain. CDR3 size: 16 residues. V lost 0 bases and J 0 bases, leaving 12 bases between the germline ends. In germline, CDR1 is LGHNA, CDR2 YSLEER.

The chain links TRBV7-2 to TRBJ2-1; 14 nucleotides match TRBD2. J lost 7 bases, V lost 1 base, and 3 bases had no gene match. The CDR3 runs 16 residues. The germline V gene encodes CDR1 SGHTA and CDR2 FQGNSA. This CDR3 is CASSLVGTSGGNEQFF. The DNA of the CDR3 is TGTGCCAGCAGCTTAGTAGGGACTAGCGGGGGAAATGAGCAGTTCTTC.

V gene TRBV5-1 combines with J gene TRBJ1-1, with unresolved D. Per the germline V gene, CDR1 is SGHRS and CDR2 is YFSETQ. V was pared by 1 base and J by 2 bases, with 12 bases between. The CDR3 totals 15 residues. CDR3 coding DNA: TGCGCCAGCAGCTTGCGCCGGGAGATAAACACTGAAGCTTTCTTT. Translated: CASSLRREINTEAFF.

The rearrangement links TRBV30 to TRBJ2-7, with D perhaps matching TRBD2 (6 bases). The CDR3 sequence is 13 residues long. CDR1 and CDR2 from the germline V gene are GTSNPN and SVGIG (reference sequence). Trimming pared 0 bases from V and 6 bases from J, leaving 12 bases between. The CDR3 nucleotides read TGTGCCTGGAGTGTACGGGGGAATGGCGAGCAGTACTTC. Amino acids: CAWSVRGNGEQYF. Variable domain in full (rest from reference TRBV30 and TRBJ2-7): SQTIHQWPATLVQPVGSPLSLECTVEGTSNPNLYWYRQAAGRGLQLLFYSVGIGQISSEVPQNLSASRPQDRQFILSSKKLLLSDSGFYLCAWSVRGNGEQYFGPGTRLTVT.

The chain recombines TRBV27 with TRBJ2-5; D is possibly TRBD1 (5 bases). CDR1 is MNHEY and CDR2 is SMNVEV in the germline V gene (reference sequence). This CDR3 is 15 amino acids long. Trimming pared 3 bases from V and 2 bases from J, leaving 13 bases between. The CDR3 is CASSFSAGKQETQYF. The CDR3 DNA follows: TGTGCCAGCAGTTTTTCGGCAGGGAAACAAGAGACCCAGTACTTC.

This clone was seen just once. The chain couples TRBV10-3 to TRBJ1-6; maybe TRBD1 (5 bases). CDR3 length equals 15 residues. V gave up 2 bases and J gave up 6 bases, with 11 bases separating them. Germline V gene lookup returns CDR1 ENHRY and CDR2 SYGVKD. This CDR3 reads CAISEQDNTNSPLHF. The CDR3, as DNA: TGTGCCATCAGTGAGCAGGACAACACTAATTCACCCCTCCACTTT.

J is TRBJ2-5 and V is TRBV5-6; D gene uncertain. Trimming left V 6 bases short and J 2 bases short, with 11 bases between. The CDR3 spans 13 residues. Germline-derived CDR1 and CDR2 are SGHDT and YYEEEE. Here the CDR3 DNA reads TGTGCCAGCACCCTGCTAGGTCAAGAGACCCAGTACTTC. Translating it yields CASTLLGQETQYF.

The chain combines TRBV7-2 with TRBJ2-7, with 8 bases aligning to TRBD2. The germline V gene encodes CDR1 SGHTA and CDR2 FQGNSA. V lost 1 base, J lost 0 bases, and 2 bases stayed unmatched. This CDR3 spans 15 amino acids. DNA for the CDR3: TGTGCCAGCAGCTTAGGCGGGGGGAGCTCCTACGAGCAGTACTTC. Protein sequence: CASSLGGGSSYEQYF.

The chain joins TRBV9 to TRBJ2-2, with 9 bases fitting TRBD1. Trimming took 7 bases from V and 6 from J; bases not matched to a gene: 13. The CDR3 runs to 16 residues. Germline V gene sequence: CDR1 SGDLS, CDR2 YYNGEE. The CDR3 region is CASWRDGTGISGELFF. The DNA for the CDR3 is TGTGCCAGCTGGAGGGACGGGACAGGGATTTCCGGGGAGCTGTTTTTT.